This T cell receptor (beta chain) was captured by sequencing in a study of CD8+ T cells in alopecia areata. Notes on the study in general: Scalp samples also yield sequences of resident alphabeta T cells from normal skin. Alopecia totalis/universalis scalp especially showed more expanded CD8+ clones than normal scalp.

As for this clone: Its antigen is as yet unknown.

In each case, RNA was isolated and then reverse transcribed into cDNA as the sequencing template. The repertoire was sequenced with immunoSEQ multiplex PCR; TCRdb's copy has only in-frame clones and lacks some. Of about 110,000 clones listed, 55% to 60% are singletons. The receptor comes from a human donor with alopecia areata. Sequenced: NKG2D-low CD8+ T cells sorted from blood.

The CDR3 coding sequence is TGTGCCACCAGCAGAGACAGCTGGAGAAACATTCAGTACTTC. Residues: CATSRDSWRNIQYF. The chain carries TRBV15 and TRBJ2-4; D unclear. The V and J ends lost 0 bases and 6 bases respectively, with 9 bases between them. The CDR3 consists of 14 residues. Germline V gene data show CDR1 as LNHNV and CDR2 as YYDKDF (reference sequence).